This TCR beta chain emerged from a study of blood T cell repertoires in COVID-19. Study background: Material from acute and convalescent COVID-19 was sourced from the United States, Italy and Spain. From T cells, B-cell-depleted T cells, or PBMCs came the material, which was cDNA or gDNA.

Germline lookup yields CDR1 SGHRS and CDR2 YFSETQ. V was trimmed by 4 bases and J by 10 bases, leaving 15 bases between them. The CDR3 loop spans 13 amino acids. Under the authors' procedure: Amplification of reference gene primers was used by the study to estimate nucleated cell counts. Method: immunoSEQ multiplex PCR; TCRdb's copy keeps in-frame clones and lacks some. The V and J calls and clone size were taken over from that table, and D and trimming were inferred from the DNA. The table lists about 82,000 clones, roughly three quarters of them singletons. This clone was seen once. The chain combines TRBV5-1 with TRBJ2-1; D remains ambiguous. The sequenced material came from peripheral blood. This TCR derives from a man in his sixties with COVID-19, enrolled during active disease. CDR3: CASSPSPTEEQFF. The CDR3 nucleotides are TGCGCCAGCAGCCCCTCCCCAACAGAGGAGCAGTTCTTC.